The TCR beta chain described here comes from a study of blood T cell repertoires in COVID-19. The germline V gene has CDR1 SGHRS and CDR2 YFSETQ. V shed 0 bases and J 8 bases; nucleotides not matched to a gene: 9. The CDR3 consists of 16 residues. Profiled with immunoSEQ multiplex PCR; TCRdb holds only in-frame clones, not every one. The sample has a few hundred thousand clones; 75% to 95% are singletons. Sequences were obtained from peripheral blood. V and J are TRBV5-1 and TRBJ1-4; TRBD1 agrees at 8 bases. This sequence originates from a woman in her thirties with COVID-19, enrolled during active disease. The CDR3 region is CASSLAGAGGAEKLFF. The CDR3 DNA is TGCGCCAGCAGCTTGGCTGGGGCAGGGGGCGCGGAAAAACTGTTTTTT.